The source of this T cell receptor beta chain is a study of PD-1 blockade in mismatch repair-deficient tumors (dated by TCRdb to about 2017). For context, the study as a whole: Between late 2013 and late 2016, the trial enrolled roughly 86 consecutive patients with eleven to twelve types of mismatch repair-deficient cancer, all of whom had received prior treatment and were progressing. Deep sequencing of TCR CDR3 regions was used to track tumor-associated T cell clones in peripheral blood of patients responding to PD-1 blockade.

From its cysteine to its phenylalanine, the CDR3 spans 15 amino acids. CDR3 DNA only is kept here, 45 bases in frame from base 1. V gives up 3 bases and J gives up 0 bases, and the segment between their germline ends measures 12 bases. From a lookup of the germline V gene (reference sequence), CDR1 and CDR2 are MNHEY and SMNVEV. Interpreted using the paper, the time point label stands for: peripheral blood 12 weeks after first pembrolizumab dose. Mismatch repair deficiency was established in every enrolled patient by polymerase chain reaction or immunohistochemistry. TCR sequencing was performed for three patients who responded to pembrolizumab therapy. The phase II trial prospectively evaluated PD-1 blockade with pembrolizumab in advanced mismatch repair-deficient cancers, independent of tissue of origin. Peripheral blood T cell samples were serially collected before and at multiple times after PD-1 blockade was started. The timing of each blood sample was reported as weeks after the first dose of pembrolizumab.

Receptor libraries were prepared by the immunoSEQ multiplex PCR assay. TCRdb retrieved this table from immuneACCESS and kept in-frame rearrangements only. Not all clones are present; in checked studies, unresolved V genes account for under half, and no reason is known for the remainder. The sample includes roughly 80,000 clones, with 81% observed a single time. Roughly 2.8% of the sample is held by the ten biggest clonotypes. The full study reports these points: After pembrolizumab, tumor-resident clones, which were often undetectable in blood before treatment, expanded rapidly and then contracted, generally ahead of radiologic responses.

To note about this clone: Which antigen it targets is not known. No much larger clone is present one base from it, and per-base qualities are unavailable.

The sample consisted of peripheral blood, taken 12 weeks after starting pembrolizumab. The receptor was isolated from an adult with mismatch repair-deficient cancer. The V gene is TRBV27 and the J gene is TRBJ2-7, with the D call tentatively TRBD1 or TRBD2, each fitting 5 bases. The encoded CDR3 is CASSFGPGPSYEQYF. The sequenced DNA is TGTGCCAGCAGTTTTGGGCCGGGACCCTCCTACGAGCAGTACTTC.